The rows below give T cell receptor beta chains drawn from one sample of a study of cytomegalovirus exposure and HLA in healthy donors. Generated by immunoSEQ multiplex PCR, the TCRdb table keeps only in-frame clones and is missing some. With 150,000 to 200,000 clones in the sample, the ten largest clones hold roughly 1.9%. Sequencing was performed on PBMCs. The receptors were gathered from a man aged 30 to 39 in good health and CMV-seronegative. The CDR3 runs from the conserved cysteine through the conserved F or W. A D gene is named only where the DNA matches it firmly.

j_gene | v_gene | d_gene | CDR3aa | CDR3nt
TRBJ2-1 | TRBV25-1 | TRBD2 | CASSVRAGVNEQFF | TGTGCCAGCAGTGTCCGGGCGGGGGTCAATGAGCAGTTCTTC
TRBJ1-5 | TRBV10-2 | . | CASSEQGNQPQHF | TGCGCCAGCAGTGAGCAGGGCAATCAGCCCCAGCATTTT
TRBJ2-7 | TRBV10-1 | . | CASSSDYEQYF | TGCGCCAGCAGTTCAGACTACGAGCAGTACTTC
TRBJ1-1 | TRBV18 | . | CASSPFRGSTNTEAFF | TGTGCCAGCTCACCTTTTAGGGGTTCCACGAACACTGAAGCTTTCTTT
TRBJ1-4 | TRBV4-2 | TRBD1 | CASSSHRGDEKLFF | TGTGCCAGCAGCTCCCACAGGGGTGATGAAAAACTGTTTTTT
TRBJ1-4 | TRBV11-1 | . | CASSLSPQDQKLFF | TGTGCCAGCAGCTTAAGCCCACAGGATCAAAAACTGTTTTTT
TRBJ2-7 | TRBV6-5 | TRBD1 | CASSRDRSEQYF | TGTGCCAGCAGTAGGGACAGATCCGAGCAGTACTTC
TRBJ2-3 | TRBV6-6 | TRBD2 | CASSSGLVTDTQYF | TGTGCCAGCAGTTCAGGACTAGTGACAGATACGCAGTATTTT
TRBJ1-2 | TRBV10-2 | . | CASSEPGYYGYTF | TGCGCCAGCAGTGAGCCGGGGTACTATGGCTACACCTTC
TRBJ2-5 | TRBV6-1 | . | CASSGSDRQETQYF | TGTGCCAGCAGTGGGTCGGACAGACAAGAGACCCAGTACTTC
TRBJ2-1 | TRBV7-2 | . | CASSPLLSGVYNEQFF | TGTGCCAGCAGCCCCCTCCTTTCCGGGGTCTACAATGAGCAGTTCTTC
TRBJ2-5 | TRBV6-1 | TRBD2 | CASSGGGTLETQYF | TGTGCCAGCAGTGGCGGGGGGACCTTAGAGACCCAGTACTTC
TRBJ1-1 | TRBV5-4 | . | CASSLFLRNTEAFF | TGTGCCAGCAGCTTGTTCCTGAGGAACACTGAAGCTTTCTTT
TRBJ2-1 | TRBV5-1 | . | CASSPEPVANEQFF | TGCGCCAGCAGCCCGGAGCCCGTCGCAAATGAGCAGTTCTTC
TRBJ2-7 | TRBV6-5 | . | CASSSQGHSYEQYF | TGTGCCAGCAGTTCCCAGGGTCACTCCTACGAGCAGTACTTC
TRBJ1-2 | TRBV28 | . | CASSSGVNYGYTF | TGTGCCAGCAGCTCAGGGGTAAACTATGGCTACACCTTC
TRBJ2-3 | TRBV14 | TRBD1 | CASSQERGLSTDTQYF | TGTGCCAGCAGCCAAGAAAGGGGGCTAAGCACAGATACGCAGTATTTT
TRBJ2-3 | TRBV11-2 | . | CASSLGGPDTQYF | TGTGCCAGCAGCTTAGGGGGGCCAGATACGCAGTATTTT
TRBJ2-5 | TRBV5-6 | . | CASSLGLVVGETQYF | TGTGCCAGCAGCTTGGGGCTAGTAGTAGGAGAGACCCAGTACTTC
TRBJ2-2 | TRBV5-1 | TRBD1 | CASKKSGTGNTGELFF | TGCGCCAGCAAAAAATCCGGGACAGGGAACACCGGGGAGCTGTTTTTT
TRBJ2-3 | TRBV5-1 | TRBD2 | CASSLAVLAGTDTQYF | TGCGCCAGCAGCTTGGCCGTACTAGCGGGGACAGATACGCAGTATTTT
TRBJ1-1 | TRBV11-2 | . | CASSSDPGRTEAFF | TGTGCCAGCAGTTCCGATCCGGGGAGGACTGAAGCTTTCTTT
TRBJ1-2 | TRBV7-9 | . | CASSSAGANYGYTF | TGTGCCAGCAGCTCAGCGGGGGCAAACTATGGCTACACCTTC
TRBJ2-3 | TRBV5-1 | . | CASSLVGERSTDTQYF | TGCGCCAGCAGCTTGGTCGGAGAGCGGAGCACAGATACGCAGTATTTT
TRBJ1-1 | TRBV25-1 | TRBD1 | CASRGGDRVFTEAFF | TGTGCCAGCAGGGGCGGGGACAGGGTGTTTACTGAAGCTTTCTTT
TRBJ1-1 | TRBV5-1 | TRBD1 | CASSFRQGFSTEAFF | TGCGCCAGCAGCTTCAGACAGGGGTTTTCCACTGAAGCTTTCTTT
TRBJ2-1 | TRBV5-1 | TRBD2 | CASSPDSGGGYNEQFF | TGCGCCAGCAGCCCCGACTCGGGAGGGGGCTACAATGAGCAGTTCTTC
TRBJ1-1 | TRBV6-4 | TRBD1 | CASADRGGTEAFF | TGTGCCAGCGCGGACAGGGGGGGGACTGAAGCTTTCTTT
TRBJ2-1 | TRBV6-1 | TRBD2 | CASSSGLAGGGEQFF | TGTGCCAGCAGCTCGGGACTAGCGGGAGGAGGTGAGCAGTTCTTC
TRBJ2-3 | TRBV2 | . | CASRLDRITDTQYF | TGTGCCAGCAGGCTAGACAGGATCACAGATACGCAGTATTTT